This T cell receptor beta chain was documented in a study of beta chain features in type 1 diabetes. Study context: When patients were set against healthy donors, age, gender and cell yields were similar.

Sequenced material consisted of expressed TCRB transcripts (all of the isolated RNA was reverse transcribed). Read counts averaged approximately 3.6 million for samples of naive, central memory and regulatory T cells. Assay: immunoSEQ multiplex PCR; the TCRdb copy retains only in-frame clones and omits some. The sample records roughly 500,000 clones, roughly 11% being singletons. Sorting with CD45RO/CCR7/CD25/CD127/CD95/CD27 yielded naive, central memory, regulatory and stem-like memory CD4+ cells. Purities over 95% were achieved in all sorted populations. The CDR3 consists of 16 residues. Germline CDR1 reads MDHEN; CDR2 reads SYDVKM. The J segment lost 5 bases and the V segment lost 6 bases, leaving 12 bases of the junction unmatched.

What was sequenced was naive CD4+ T cells from blood. The chain joins TRBV28 to TRBJ2-5; 10 bases are a match to TRBD2. The receptor's source is a woman aged 18-29 years in good health. The CDR3 loop reads CASRGTNKGLAETQYF. Written as DNA, the CDR3 is TGTGCCAGCAGGGGCACAAACAAGGGACTAGCGGAGACCCAGTACTTC.